The 3 T cell receptor beta chains given below trace back to one sample, sequenced in a study of post-analysis software for immune sequencing data. Unique molecular identifiers were built into the TCR beta cDNA libraries. TCRdb re-derived calls from the PCR reads in MiXCR, one entry per CDR3 protein. This sample has some 690,000 distinct CDR3 sequences, with 25% to 30% found just once. Study-wide results and limits: In patients, TRBV5-6, TRBV5-1 and TRBV20-1 belonged to five TRBV segments found more frequently than in controls.

The antigens of these receptors remain unknown. The specimen sequenced was blood. Receptors originate from a girl between 10 and 17 years old with multiple sclerosis.

This clonotype came up a few times. The chain employs TRBV4-2 and TRBJ1-6, with D unclear. CDR1 is LGHNA and CDR2 is YNFKEQ in the germline V gene. V was pared by 2 bases and J by 3 bases, with 14 bases between. The CDR3 sequence is 17 residues long. The CDR3 sequence: CASSQKLGISYNSPLHF. The CDR3 region has the DNA TGTGCCAGCAGCCAAAAGCTGGGAATTAGCTATAATTCACCCCTCCACTTT.

The genes are TRBV7-2 and TRBJ2-3; D possibly corresponds to TRBD2 (6 bases). Germline lookup yields CDR1 SGHTA and CDR2 FQGNSA. V lost 8 bases and J lost 6, with 15 bases in between. The length of the CDR3 is 13 residues. This CDR3 is CASGIQGGDTQYF. CDR3 sequence (DNA): TGTGCCAGCGGGATCCAGGGAGGCGATACGCAGTATTTT.

This clonotype was seen a handful of times. The J gene is TRBJ2-7, the V gene TRBV6-1, with a weak D call TRBD2 (6 bases). This CDR3 contains 13 residues. Trimming left V 6 bases short and J 3 bases short, with 12 bases between. CDR1 is MNHNS and CDR2 is SASEGT in the germline V gene. The CDR3 reads CASRPGLIYEQYF. In DNA, the CDR3 is TGTGCCAGCAGGCCGGGACTCATCTACGAGCAGTACTTC.